The 24 T cell receptor beta chains in this list originate from one sample, sequenced in a study of memory CD4+ T cells and cytomegalovirus serostatus. The sort gate was single viable CD3+CD4+CD8-CD45RO+ cells for memory CD4+ T cells. Repertoires were generated with immunoSEQ multiplex PCR, while TCRdb's copy carries only in-frame clones and drops some. This table has 55,000 to 75,000 clones, about 81% appearing once. Sequences were obtained from memory CD4+ T cells from blood. The receptors originated from an adult in good health and CMV-seronegative.

This sequence joins TRBV29-1 and TRBJ2-5; TRBD2 is a possible D gene (6 bases). Germline V gene data show CDR1 as SQVTM and CDR2 as ANQGSEA. The CDR3 runs 12 residues. V shed 6 bases and J shed 5 bases, with 13 bases lying between them. Written as DNA, the CDR3 is TGCAGCGTGACCGACAGCGGGGAGACCCAGTACTTC. It encodes CSVTDSGETQYF.

The chain carries TRBV5-1 and TRBJ1-2, with D possibly being TRBD1 (6 bases). CDR1 and CDR2 (germline): SGHRS, YFSETQ. The germline V and J ends were trimmed by 2 bases and 2 bases, with 10 bases remaining between them. The CDR3 extends over 14 amino acids. Written as DNA, the CDR3 is TGCGCCAGCAGCTTAGGACAGTCCAACTATGGCTACACCTTC. Translation gives CASSLGQSNYGYTF.

The DNA for the CDR3 is TGCGCCAGCAGTCGTCAAGCTTTGCGGGCCCGGGACCTCACCGGGGAGCTGTTTTTT. Translating gives CASSRQALRARDLTGELFF. The gene calls are TRBV4-1 and TRBJ2-2; D tentatively reads TRBD1 or TRBD2 (5 bases each). The germline V gene has CDR1 MGHRA and CDR2 YSYEKL. V dropped 6 bases and J dropped 4 bases, with 27 bases sitting between them. This CDR3 contains 19 residues.

This chain connects TRBV6-1 to TRBJ2-2; 7 bases are shared with TRBD1. After removal of 7 bases from V and 3 bases from J, the junction contained 8 bases not matched to a gene. The CDR3 runs to 15 residues. Germline lookup yields CDR1 MNHNS and CDR2 SASEGT. As DNA, the CDR3 is TGTGCCAGCACACAGGGGAGTTGGGACACCGGGGAGCTGTTTTTT. This sequence encodes CASTQGSWDTGELFF.

The V and J genes are TRBV2 and TRBJ2-3, with 7 bases aligning to TRBD2. V lost 6 bases to trimming and J lost 1 base; unmatched junction nucleotides: 4. Germline loops: CDR1 SNHLY, CDR2 FYNNEI. CDR3 length equals 14 residues. The CDR3: CASSATSGTDTQYF. CDR3 nucleotide sequence: TGTGCCAGCAGCGCCACTAGCGGCACAGATACGCAGTATTTT.

This clone was seen a single time. The J gene is TRBJ2-1, the V gene TRBV6-6; D perhaps matches TRBD2 (6 bases). The CDR3 is 12 residues long. The V end lost 5 bases, the J end lost 5 bases, and 7 bases lay between the germline ends. Germline V gene lookup returns CDR1 MNHNY and CDR2 SVGAGI (reference sequence). This CDR3 reads CASSLANNEQFF. The CDR3 region has the DNA TGTGCCAGCAGTCTAGCGAACAATGAGCAGTTCTTC.

V usage is TRBV11-2 and J usage is TRBJ2-5; D gene ambiguous. This CDR3 has 12 amino acids. Trimming shortened V by 5 bases and J by 5 bases, and 9 bases separated the two germline ends. Germline-derived CDR1 and CDR2 are SGHAT and FQNNGV. CDR3 DNA sequence: TGTGCCAGCAGCCTATACAAGGAGACCCAGTACTTC. Its protein product is CASSLYKETQYF.

This clone was recorded a few times. The chain is built from TRBV2 and TRBJ2-1, with TRBD2 identical over 10 bases. The CDR3 length is 15 residues. J was trimmed by 6 bases and V by 3 bases; bases with no gene match: 5. Germline V CDR1 and CDR2: SNHLY, FYNNEI. Here the CDR3 reads CASSDVSGRANEQFF. DNA for the CDR3: TGTGCCAGCAGTGATGTCAGCGGGAGGGCCAATGAGCAGTTCTTC.

This sequence joins TRBV5-1 and TRBJ1-1, with 10 bases fitting TRBD1. The CDR3 loop spans 18 amino acids. Losses at the gene ends were 1 base for V and 2 bases for J; bases not matched to a gene: 11. Germline lookup yields CDR1 SGHRS and CDR2 YFSETQ. The CDR3 DNA reads TGCGCCAGCAGCTTGATGCGAGGGACAGGGGAAGGCAACACTGAAGCTTTCTTT. This sequence encodes CASSLMRGTGEGNTEAFF.

This clone was counted only a few times. V usage is TRBV19 and J usage is TRBJ1-2; TRBD1 matches at 7 bases. The CDR3 runs to 16 residues. V shed 8 bases, J shed 5 bases, and the junction held 17 bases outside the gene matches. The germline CDR1 and CDR2 sequences are LNHDA and SQIVND (reference sequence). CDR3 sequence reads: CASQGGQRALGYGYTF. CDR3 nucleotides: TGTGCCAGTCAAGGGGGACAGAGGGCCCTCGGGTATGGCTACACCTTC. Together with reference TRBV19 and TRBJ1-2, the CDR3 gives the full variable domain: DGGITQSPKYLFRKEGQNVTLSCEQNLNHDAMYWYRQDPGQGLRLIYYSQIVNDFQKGDIAEGYSVSREKKESFPLTVTSAQKNPTAFYLCASQGGQRALGYGYTFGSGTRLTVV.

J is TRBJ2-3 and V is TRBV4-2; TRBD2 aligns across 7 bases. Germline V gene sequence: CDR1 LGHNA, CDR2 YNFKEQ. This CDR3 comprises 18 residues. Losses at the gene ends were 2 bases for V and 6 bases for J; bases not matched to a gene: 17. The CDR3 loop is CASSQTHGGAGALDTQYF. CDR3 DNA sequence: TGTGCCAGCAGCCAAACCCACGGTGGCGCGGGAGCCCTCGATACGCAGTATTTT.

V usage is TRBV28 and J usage is TRBJ1-1; 10 positions match TRBD1. This CDR3 comprises 13 residues. The V gene end was trimmed by 4 bases and the J gene end by 11 bases; junction bases not matched to a gene: 7. Per the germline V gene, CDR1 is MDHEN and CDR2 is SYDVKM. The CDR3 sequence: CASSYGQGVYAFF. CDR3 DNA: TGTGCCAGCAGTTACGGACAGGGGGTGTACGCTTTCTTT.

This sequence joins TRBV11-3 and TRBJ2-5; 9 bases align to TRBD2. The CDR3 totals 15 residues. Germline V gene data show CDR1 as SGHNT and CDR2 as YENEEA. V dropped 5 bases and J dropped 4; count of bases not matched to a gene: 8. The CDR3 sequence: CASSRGSSGRETQYF. The CDR3 DNA reads TGTGCCAGCAGCCGCGGGAGTAGCGGGAGAGAGACCCAGTACTTC.

This clone was recorded a few times. The gene calls are TRBV20-1 and TRBJ1-1, with D hard to call. Between the trimmed V and J ends, which lost 1 base and 7 bases, there was a span of 7 bases. From germline, CDR1 is DFQATT and CDR2 SNEGSKA (reference sequence). This CDR3 has 11 residues. The CDR3 nucleotides are TGCAGTGCTAGAGGAAAGGGTGAAGCTTTCTTT. Translated: CSARGKGEAFF.

This sequence joins TRBV28 and TRBJ2-1; 12 nucleotides line up with TRBD2. Unmatched junction bases numbered 11, after V lost 4 bases and J lost 4 bases. Per the germline V gene, CDR1 is MDHEN and CDR2 is SYDVKM. There are 18 residues in the CDR3. In nucleotides, the CDR3 is TGTGCCAGCAGTTCCCCGGGACTAGCGGGTGGGCTTTACAATGAGCAGTTCTTC. Encoded protein: CASSSPGLAGGLYNEQFF.

The chain couples TRBV15 to TRBJ2-1; 8 bases match TRBD2. The CDR3 has 12 amino acids. Germline CDR1 LNHNV, CDR2 YYDKDF (reference sequence). The V and J ends lost 3 bases and 15 bases, in that order; junction bases with no gene match: 7. The CDR3 bases are TGTGCCACCAGCAGCAATACCGGGACTAGGTTCTTC. Its protein is CATSSNTGTRFF.

The CDR3 sequence is CASSSRHTEAFF. CDR3 nucleotide sequence: TGTGCCAGCAGCTCCCGACACACTGAAGCTTTCTTT. The chain carries TRBV5-6 and TRBJ1-1; no clear D. The CDR3 is 12 residues long. Trimming removed 3 bases at V and 3 bases at J, with 6 bases between. CDR1 SGHDT and CDR2 YYEEEE come from the germline V gene.

This chain joins TRBV10-3 and TRBJ1-3; D not resolved. This CDR3 contains 14 residues. Germline CDR1 is ENHRY and CDR2 is SYGVKD. V dropped 2 bases and J dropped 0 bases, with 5 bases sitting between them. This CDR3 is CAISEAHSGNTIYF. The CDR3 DNA reads TGTGCCATCAGTGAGGCCCACTCTGGAAACACCATATATTTT.

This chain uses TRBV7-5 with TRBJ2-7; the table's D call TRBD2 went unverified against the DNA. TRBV7-5 is flagged as a pseudogene. CDR3 size: 14 residues. DNA for the CDR3: TGTGCCAGCAGCGAAGGACTAGCGGAGACCGAGCAGTACTTC. Translation gives CASSEGLAETEQYF.

The chain has TRBV5-1 and TRBJ2-5, with 9 bases that match TRBD2. The CDR3 extends over 17 amino acids. The J segment lost 1 base and the V segment lost 0 bases, leaving 7 bases of the junction unmatched. Germline-derived CDR1 and CDR2 are SGHRS and YFSETQ. The CDR3 DNA reads as TGCGCCAGCAGCTTGGGGATTCTAGCGGGAAGCCAAGAGACCCAGTACTTC. Translating gives CASSLGILAGSQETQYF.

This chain links TRBV28 with TRBJ1-3; D possibly corresponds to TRBD1 (6 bases). The CDR3 has 15 amino acids. V lost 6 bases and J 0 bases, leaving 12 bases between the germline ends. Germline loops: CDR1 MDHEN, CDR2 SYDVKM. The CDR3, as DNA: TGTGCCAGCAGCAAAACAGGGATCTCTGGAAACACCATATATTTT. Its translation: CASSKTGISGNTIYF.

The chain is built from TRBV5-1 and TRBJ2-2, with 9 bases that match TRBD1. The CDR3 extends over 16 amino acids. Germline CDR1 reads SGHRS; CDR2 reads YFSETQ. V shed 4 bases, J shed 5 bases, and the junction held 9 bases outside the gene matches. The CDR3 protein is CASSPHGQGNTGELFF. The DNA of the CDR3 is TGCGCCAGCAGCCCACATGGACAGGGGAATACCGGGGAGCTGTTTTTT.

The genes are TRBV5-1 and TRBJ1-5; 7 positions match TRBD1. The V and J ends lost 0 bases and 7 bases, in that order; junction bases with no gene match: 7. Germline values: CDR1 SGHRS, CDR2 YFSETQ. The CDR3 is 15 amino acids. This chain's CDR3 is CASSLAGDSWQPQHF. In nucleotides, the CDR3 is TGCGCCAGCAGCTTGGCAGGGGACAGTTGGCAGCCCCAGCATTTT.

Sample share makes this clone medium-sized. The chain joins TRBV25-1 to TRBJ2-1; the D gene is possibly TRBD2 (6 bases). The CDR3 loop spans 15 amino acids. Germline lookup yields CDR1 MGHDK and CDR2 SYGVNS. Trimming pared 4 bases from V and 5 bases from J, leaving 15 bases between. The CDR3 is CASSGGGAVHNEQFF. As DNA, the CDR3 is TGTGCCAGCAGTGGAGGAGGGGCAGTCCACAATGAGCAGTTCTTC. The whole variable domain, remainder taken from reference TRBV25-1 and TRBJ2-1, is EADIYQTPRYLVIGTGKKITLECSQTMGHDKMYWYQQDPGMELHLIHYSYGVNSTEKGDLSSESTVSRIRTEHFPLTLESARPSHTSQYLCASSGGGAVHNEQFFGPGTRLTVL.